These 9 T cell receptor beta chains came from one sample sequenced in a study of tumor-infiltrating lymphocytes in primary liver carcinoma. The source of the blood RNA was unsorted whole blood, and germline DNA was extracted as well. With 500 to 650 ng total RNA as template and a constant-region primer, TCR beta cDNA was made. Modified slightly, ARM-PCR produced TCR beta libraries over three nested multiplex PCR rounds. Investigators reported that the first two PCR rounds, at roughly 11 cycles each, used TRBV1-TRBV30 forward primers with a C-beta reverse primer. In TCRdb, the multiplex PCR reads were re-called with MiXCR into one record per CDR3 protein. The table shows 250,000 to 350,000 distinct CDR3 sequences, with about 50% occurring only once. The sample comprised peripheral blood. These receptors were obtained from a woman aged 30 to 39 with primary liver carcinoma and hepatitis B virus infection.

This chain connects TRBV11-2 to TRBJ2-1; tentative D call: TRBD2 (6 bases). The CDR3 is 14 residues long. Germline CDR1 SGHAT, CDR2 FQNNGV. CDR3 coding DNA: TGTACCAACAGCTTAGGGACTTCCTACAATGAGCAGTTCTTC. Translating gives CTNSLGTSYNEQFF.

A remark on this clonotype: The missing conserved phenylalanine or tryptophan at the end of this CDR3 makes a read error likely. The DNA of the CDR3 is TGTGCCAGCAGTAAGGACTACGGGCAGTACTTA. Its protein is CASSKDYGQYL. V and J are TRBV28 and TRBJ2-7, with D maybe TRBD2 (6 bases). The CDR3 contains 11 residues. Per the germline V gene, CDR1 is MDHEN and CDR2 is SYDVKM.

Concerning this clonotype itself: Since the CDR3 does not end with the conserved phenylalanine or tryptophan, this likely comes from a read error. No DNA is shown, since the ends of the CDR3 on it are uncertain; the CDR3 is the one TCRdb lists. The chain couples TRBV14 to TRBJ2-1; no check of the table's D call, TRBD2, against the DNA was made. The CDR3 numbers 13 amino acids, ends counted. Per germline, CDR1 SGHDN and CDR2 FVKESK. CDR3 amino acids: CASSQLAGGEQIL.

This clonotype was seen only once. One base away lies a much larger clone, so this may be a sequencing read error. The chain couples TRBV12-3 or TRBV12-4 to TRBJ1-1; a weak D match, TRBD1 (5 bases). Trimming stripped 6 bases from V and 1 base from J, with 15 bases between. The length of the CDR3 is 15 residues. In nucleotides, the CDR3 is TGTGCCAGCAGCCCGAGACAGTGGGCGAACACTGAAGCTTTCTTT. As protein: CASSPRQWANTEAFF.

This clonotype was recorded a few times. DNA of the CDR3: TGTGCCAGTAGTATGGAGGAGAGAAGCAATCAGCCCCAGCATTTT. Translating gives CASSMEERSNQPQHF. The chain couples TRBV19 to TRBJ1-5; no clear D. V dropped 3 bases and J dropped 1 base, with 10 bases sitting between them. Germline V CDR1 and CDR2: LNHDA, SQIVND (reference sequence). The CDR3 extends over 15 amino acids.

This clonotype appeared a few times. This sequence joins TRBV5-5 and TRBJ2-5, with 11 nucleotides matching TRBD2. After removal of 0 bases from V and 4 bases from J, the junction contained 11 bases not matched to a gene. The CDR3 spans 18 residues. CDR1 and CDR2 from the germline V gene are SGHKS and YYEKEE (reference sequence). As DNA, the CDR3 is TGTGCCAGCAGCTTGGCTTGGGGTAGCGGGAGGGCCAGAGAGACCCAGTACTTC. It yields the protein CASSLAWGSGRARETQYF.

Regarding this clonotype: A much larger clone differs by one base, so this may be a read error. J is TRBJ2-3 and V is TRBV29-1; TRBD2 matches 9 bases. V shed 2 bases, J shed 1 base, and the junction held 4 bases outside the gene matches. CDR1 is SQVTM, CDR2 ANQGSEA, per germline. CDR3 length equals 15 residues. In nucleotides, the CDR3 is TGCAGCGTTGAACGGCTAGCGGGATGCACAGATACGCAGTATTTT. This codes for CSVERLAGCTDTQYF.

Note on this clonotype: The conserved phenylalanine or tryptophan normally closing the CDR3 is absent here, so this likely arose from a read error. The CDR3 DNA reads as TGTGCCAACAGCTTAGACGGAGAAATAGAGACTCAGTACTAC. It encodes CANSLDGEIETQYY. This sequence joins TRBV11-3 and TRBJ2-5; D remains ambiguous. The CDR3 sequence is 14 residues long. Germline V gene sequence: CDR1 SGHNT, CDR2 YENEEA.

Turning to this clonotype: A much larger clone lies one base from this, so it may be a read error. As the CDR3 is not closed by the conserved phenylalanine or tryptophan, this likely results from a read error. The CDR3 spells CSVQQDSETQYC. The CDR3 DNA follows: TGCAGCGTCCAGCAGGACTCGGAGACCCAGTACTGC. This sequence joins TRBV29-1 and TRBJ2-5; TRBD2 might be the D (5 bases). Germline CDR1 reads SQVTM; CDR2 reads ANQGSEA. V shed 6 bases and J shed 5 bases, with 13 bases lying between them. This CDR3 comprises 12 residues.